This T cell receptor beta chain came from a study of control samples from healthy donors and cancer patients. This clone occurred a few times. Some clones are missing from TCRdb's copy, which holds only in-frame ones; the method was immunoSEQ multiplex PCR. The table has 120,000 or so clones, over 75% seen once. Trimming shortened V by 5 bases and J by 7 bases, and 14 bases separated the two germline ends. The CDR3 contains 13 residues. The V gene's germline CDR1 is MDHEN and CDR2 SYDVKM. This chain uses TRBV28 with TRBJ1-2; possible D gene TRBD1, 5 bases. The source is a man aged 18 to 35 in good health. Sequencing was performed on blood. CDR3 coding DNA: TGTGCCAGCAGTAAAACAGGAATGCTTGGCTACACCTTC. Protein sequence: CASSKTGMLGYTF.